This T cell receptor beta chain was recovered during a study of T cells in Graves' hyperthyroidism and ophthalmopathy. Template material for amplifying TCR beta CDR3 regions consisted of RNA transcripts. First-round RT-PCR with HTBI primers amplified the TCR CDR3 region. TCRdb recomputed calls from the multiplex PCR reads with MiXCR, one row per CDR3 protein. The table lists 360,000 or so distinct CDR3 sequences, approximately 19% of them singletons. In this sample, this clonotype turned up many times. Its antigen is not identified. Germline V gene lookup returns CDR1 MDHEN and CDR2 SYDVKM. The CDR3 length is 12 residues. V was clipped by 7 bases and J by 3 bases; unmatched bases: 1. Findings of the study overall: Model predictions of ophthalmopathy came a median approximately 6.2 months before onset. Researchers found most expanded thyroid clonotypes above 0.001 in blood as well.

The sample was blood. The source of this sequence is a woman younger than 35 with Graves' hyperthyroidism. The rearrangement joins TRBV28 to TRBJ1-1; 8 positions agree with TRBD1. The CDR3 sequence is CASTGGYTEAFF. DNA of the CDR3: TGTGCCAGCACAGGGGGCTACACTGAAGCTTTCTTT.